Below are 18 T cell receptor beta chains sequenced from a single sample in a study of blood T cell repertoires in COVID-19. Some clones are missing from TCRdb's copy, which holds only in-frame ones; the method was immunoSEQ multiplex PCR. The repertoire holds about 300,000 clones, with around 90% as singletons. The sequencing sample was made of PBMCs or T cells enriched from blood (not recorded which). Receptors originate from a woman in her forties who had recovered from COVID-19.

A remark on this clone: A read error may account for a junction end that differs from germline. This chain uses TRBV7-3 with TRBJ1-1; D is perhaps TRBD1 (5 bases). CDR1 is SGHTA, CDR2 FQGTGA, per germline. The CDR3 contains 14 residues. The CDR3 nucleotides read TGTGCCAGCAGCTTATCCCGACAGACGAGTTCGGTAATCTTT. Amino acid sequence: CASSLSRQTSSVIF.

The V call is TRBV7-9, the J call TRBJ2-5; TRBD2 aligns across 11 bases. V lost 5 bases to trimming and J lost 3 bases; unmatched junction nucleotides: 8. Germline assignment: CDR1 SEHNR and CDR2 FQNEAQ (reference sequence). The length of the CDR3 is 16 residues. The CDR3 spells CASSGFSGGVKETQYF. CDR3 nucleotide sequence: TGTGCCAGCAGCGGATTTAGCGGGGGGGTAAAAGAGACCCAGTACTTC.

The CDR3 DNA sequence: TGTGCCAGCAGCCTGATTCAGCCGGGGGGTCTGGCGGCTTTCTTT. It codes for CASSLIQPGGLAAFF. The chain links TRBV3-1 (or the pseudogene TRBV3-2) to TRBJ1-1, with D possibly TRBD1 on 5 matching bases. Per the germline V gene, CDR1 is LGHDT and CDR2 is YNNKEL (reference sequence). The germline V and J ends were trimmed by 4 bases and 11 bases, with 23 bases remaining between them. The CDR3 loop spans 15 amino acids.

The chain carries TRBV25-1 and TRBJ2-7, with TRBD1 matching 10 bases. The length of the CDR3 is 14 residues. Germline V gene lookup returns CDR1 MGHDK and CDR2 SYGVNS. Trimming cost V 4 bases and J 2 bases; bases outside gene matches: 2. The CDR3 DNA is TGTGCCAGCAGTGCCGGGACAGGGGCCTACGAGCAGTACTTC. Protein: CASSAGTGAYEQYF.

The genes are TRBV5-1 and TRBJ1-2, with 7 bases identical to TRBD1. In germline, CDR1 is SGHRS, CDR2 YFSETQ. The V and J ends lost 0 bases and 2 bases, in that order; junction bases with no gene match: 4. The CDR3 length is 15 residues. CDR3 sequence reads: CASSLEGAANYGYTF. CDR3 in DNA: TGCGCCAGCAGCTTGGAGGGGGCGGCGAACTATGGCTACACCTTC.

V usage is TRBV5-1 and J usage is TRBJ2-7, with D possibly being TRBD1 (6 bases). CDR1 and CDR2 (germline): SGHRS, YFSETQ. The germline V and J ends were trimmed by 1 base and 5 bases, with 16 bases remaining between them. The CDR3 covers 15 residues. CDR3 region: CASSLSTGWSNEQYF. Written as DNA, the CDR3 is TGCGCCAGCAGCTTGAGCACAGGGTGGTCTAACGAGCAGTACTTC.

Notes on this clone: The sample carries other DNA sequences with the same CDR3. The CDR3: CASSSREETQYF. CDR3 DNA sequence: TGTGCCAGCAGTTCCCGGGAAGAGACCCAGTACTTC. The chain joins TRBV27 to TRBJ2-5, with no clear D. The CDR3 sequence is 12 residues long. Germline V gives CDR1 MNHEY, CDR2 SMNVEV (reference sequence). V shed 4 bases and J shed 3 bases, with 6 bases lying between them.

The chain couples TRBV10-1 to TRBJ2-7; D might be TRBD2 (6 bases). The CDR3 spans 16 residues. V shed 3 bases and J shed 5 bases, with 20 bases lying between them. Germline values: CDR1 WNHNN, CDR2 SYGVQD (reference sequence). The CDR3 coding sequence is TGCGCCAGCAGTGATCGTGGGGGAGGACCACCCAACGAGCAGTACTTC. It yields the protein CASSDRGGGPPNEQYF.

This chain links TRBV5-1 with TRBJ1-2, with D possibly TRBD1 on 5 matching bases. CDR1 SGHRS and CDR2 YFSETQ come from the germline V gene. The ends were cut back, 4 bases at V and 7 bases at J, with 11 bases in the middle. This CDR3 comprises 12 residues. The CDR3 reads CASSGATGGYTF. CDR3 in DNA: TGCGCCAGCAGCGGTGCCACAGGTGGCTACACCTTC.

The table lists this clone with a few counts. The gene calls are TRBV4-2 and TRBJ2-7; D is uncertain. From germline, CDR1 is LGHNA and CDR2 YNFKEQ. V lost 1 base and J 2 bases, leaving 15 bases between the germline ends. There are 16 residues in the CDR3. Here the CDR3 reads CASSQVFPAGTYEQYF. CDR3 bases: TGTGCCAGCAGCCAAGTCTTCCCCGCCGGTACCTACGAGCAGTACTTC.

This clone has a single count. One junction end does not reproduce the germline sequence, and a read error may be involved. The V call is TRBV18, the J call TRBJ1-2; 10 nucleotides align to TRBD1. CDR1 and CDR2 from the germline V gene are KGHSH and LQKENI. CDR3 length: 15 amino acids. CDR3 in amino acids: CASSPLGQGGYGYTF. For the CDR3, the DNA is TGTGCCAGCTCCCCACTCGGACAGGGGGGTTATGGCTACACCTTC.

The J gene is TRBJ1-3, the V gene TRBV25-1; 7 bases map to TRBD1. This CDR3 is 15 amino acids long. Germline assignment: CDR1 MGHDK and CDR2 SYGVNS. J gave up 6 bases and V 5 bases, and 10 bases lay outside the gene matches. CDR3 sequence reads: CASSSSWTGQNTIYF. CDR3 DNA sequence: TGTGCCAGCAGTAGTTCCTGGACAGGTCAAAACACCATATATTTT.

This chain joins TRBV4-2 and TRBJ2-6; tentative D call: TRBD1 (5 bases). The CDR3 has 18 amino acids. V was trimmed by 0 bases and J by 2 bases, leaving 14 bases between them. CDR1 LGHNA and CDR2 YNFKEQ come from the germline V gene. CDR3 protein: CASSQDWKGRPGANVLTF. CDR3 bases: TGTGCCAGCAGCCAAGATTGGAAGGGGCGCCCTGGGGCCAACGTCCTGACTTTC.

This clone appeared a single time. V and J are TRBV6-1 and TRBJ1-3, with D possibly being TRBD1 (5 bases). Trimming shortened V by 2 bases and J by 2 bases, and 10 bases separated the two germline ends. CDR1 and CDR2 from the germline V gene are MNHNS and SASEGT. The CDR3 loop spans 15 amino acids. DNA of the CDR3: TGTGCCAGCAGTGAAAGGGGCAGGGCTGGAAACACCATATATTTT. Translating it yields CASSERGRAGNTIYF.

The V call is TRBV18, the J call TRBJ1-4; no reliable D call. The V end lost 3 bases, the J end lost 0 bases, and 11 bases lay between the germline ends. CDR3 length equals 16 residues. Germline values: CDR1 KGHSH, CDR2 LQKENI. The CDR3 reads CASSPQVVSTNEKLFF. CDR3 bases: TGTGCCAGCTCACCGCAGGTGGTTTCAACTAATGAAAAACTGTTTTTT.

Only one count was recorded for this clone. The V and J genes are TRBV5-5 and TRBJ1-5; D unresolved. This CDR3 has 13 amino acids. V shed 4 bases and J shed 2 bases, with 7 bases lying between them. Germline V gene data show CDR1 as SGHKS and CDR2 as YYEKEE (reference sequence). CDR3 sequence reads: CASSREGNQPQHF. The CDR3 DNA reads as TGTGCCAGCAGCAGGGAGGGCAATCAGCCCCAGCATTTT.

The V call is TRBV19, the J call TRBJ1-4; 8 bases line up with TRBD1. The junction had 5 bases not matched to a gene; V was cut back by 7 bases and J by 7 bases. This CDR3 has 13 residues. The germline V gene has CDR1 LNHDA and CDR2 SQIVND (reference sequence). CDR3 nucleotide sequence: TGTGCCAGTAATCGGGACAGGTTTGAAAAACTGTTTTTT. It codes for CASNRDRFEKLFF.

The J gene is TRBJ2-5, the V gene TRBV5-6, with TRBD2 matching 12 bases. Germline lookup yields CDR1 SGHDT and CDR2 YYEEEE. The CDR3 runs to 15 residues. Unmatched junction bases numbered 5, after V lost 5 bases and J lost 3 bases. Here the CDR3 DNA reads TGTGCCAGCAGGCGCAGACTAGCGGGGGAAGAGACCCAGTACTTC. This sequence encodes CASRRRLAGEETQYF.